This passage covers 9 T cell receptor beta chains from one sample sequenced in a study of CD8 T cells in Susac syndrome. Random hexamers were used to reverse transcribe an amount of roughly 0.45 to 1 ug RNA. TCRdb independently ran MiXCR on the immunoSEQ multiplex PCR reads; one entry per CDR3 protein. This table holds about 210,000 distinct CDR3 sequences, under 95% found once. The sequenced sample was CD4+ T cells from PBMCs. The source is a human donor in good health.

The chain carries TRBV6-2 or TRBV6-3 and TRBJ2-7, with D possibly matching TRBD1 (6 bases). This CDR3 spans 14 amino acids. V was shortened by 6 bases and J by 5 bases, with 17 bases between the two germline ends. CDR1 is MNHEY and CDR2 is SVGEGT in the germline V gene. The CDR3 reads CASRGTPAGNEQYF. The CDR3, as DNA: TGTGCCAGCAGAGGGACACCAGCAGGGAACGAGCAGTACTTC.

The CDR3 sequence: CASSLAGAGNIQYF. CDR3 in DNA: TGTGCCAGCAGTTTAGCAGGGGCGGGAAACATTCAGTACTTC. This sequence joins TRBV12-3 or TRBV12-4 and TRBJ2-4; D tentatively reads TRBD1 or TRBD2 (5 bases each). Trimming took 0 bases from V and 6 from J, leaving 9 bases between them. This CDR3 region has 14 residues.

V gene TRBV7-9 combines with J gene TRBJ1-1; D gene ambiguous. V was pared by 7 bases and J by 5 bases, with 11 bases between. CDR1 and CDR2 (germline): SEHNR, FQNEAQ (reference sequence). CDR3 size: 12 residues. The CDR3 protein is CASNVGRTEAFF. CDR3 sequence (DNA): TGTGCCAGCAATGTTGGGCGAACTGAAGCTTTCTTT. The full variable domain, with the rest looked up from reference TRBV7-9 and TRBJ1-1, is DTGVSQNPRHKITKRGQNVTFRCDPISEHNRLYWYRQTLGQGPEFLTYFQNEAQLEKSRLLSDRFSAERPKGSFSTLEIQRTEQGDSAMYLCASNVGRTEAFFGQGTRLTVV.

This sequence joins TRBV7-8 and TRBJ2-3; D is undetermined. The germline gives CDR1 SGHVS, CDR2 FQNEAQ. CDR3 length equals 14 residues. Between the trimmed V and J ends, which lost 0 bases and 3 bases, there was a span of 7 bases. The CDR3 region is CASSLADLTDTQYF. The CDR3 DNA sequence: TGTGCCAGCAGCTTAGCGGACCTTACAGATACGCAGTATTTT.

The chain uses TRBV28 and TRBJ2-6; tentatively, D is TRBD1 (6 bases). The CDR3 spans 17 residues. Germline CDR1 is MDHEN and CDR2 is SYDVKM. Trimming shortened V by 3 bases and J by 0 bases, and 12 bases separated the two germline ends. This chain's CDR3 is CASSFRQADSGANVLTF. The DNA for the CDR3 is TGTGCCAGCAGTTTCAGACAGGCGGACTCTGGGGCCAACGTCCTGACTTTC. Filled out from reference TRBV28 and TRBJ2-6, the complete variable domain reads DVKVTQSSRYLVKRTGEKVFLECVQDMDHENMFWYRQDPGLGLRLIYFSYDVKMKEKGDIPEGYSVSREKKERFSLILESASTNQTSMYLCASSFRQADSGANVLTFGAGSRLTVL.

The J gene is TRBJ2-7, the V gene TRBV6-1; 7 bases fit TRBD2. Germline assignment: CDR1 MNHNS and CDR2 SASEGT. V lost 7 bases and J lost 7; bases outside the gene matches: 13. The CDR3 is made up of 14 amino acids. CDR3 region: CASTISLGGWEQYV. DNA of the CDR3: TGTGCCAGCACCATCTCTTTGGGGGGGTGGGAGCAGTACGTC.

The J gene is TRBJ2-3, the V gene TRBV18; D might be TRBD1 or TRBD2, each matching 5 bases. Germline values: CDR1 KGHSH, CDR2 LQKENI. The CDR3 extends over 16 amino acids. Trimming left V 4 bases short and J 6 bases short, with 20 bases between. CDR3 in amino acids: CASSQQPGPLSDTQYF. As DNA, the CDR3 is TGTGCCAGCTCACAACAACCGGGACCCTTGAGTGATACGCAGTATTTT.

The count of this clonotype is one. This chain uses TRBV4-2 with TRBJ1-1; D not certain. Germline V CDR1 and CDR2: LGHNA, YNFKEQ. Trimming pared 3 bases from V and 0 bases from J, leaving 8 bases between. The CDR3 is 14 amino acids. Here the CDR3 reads CASSQRQVNTEAFF. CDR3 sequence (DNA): TGTGCCAGCAGCCAGAGACAAGTGAACACTGAAGCTTTCTTT.

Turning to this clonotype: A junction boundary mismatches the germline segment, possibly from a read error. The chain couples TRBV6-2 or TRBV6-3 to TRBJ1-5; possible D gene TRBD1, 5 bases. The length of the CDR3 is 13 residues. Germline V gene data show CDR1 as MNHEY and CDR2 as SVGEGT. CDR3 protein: CASRDKGNRPQHF. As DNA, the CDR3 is TGTGCCAGCAGGGACAAGGGGAATCGGCCCCAGCATTTT.